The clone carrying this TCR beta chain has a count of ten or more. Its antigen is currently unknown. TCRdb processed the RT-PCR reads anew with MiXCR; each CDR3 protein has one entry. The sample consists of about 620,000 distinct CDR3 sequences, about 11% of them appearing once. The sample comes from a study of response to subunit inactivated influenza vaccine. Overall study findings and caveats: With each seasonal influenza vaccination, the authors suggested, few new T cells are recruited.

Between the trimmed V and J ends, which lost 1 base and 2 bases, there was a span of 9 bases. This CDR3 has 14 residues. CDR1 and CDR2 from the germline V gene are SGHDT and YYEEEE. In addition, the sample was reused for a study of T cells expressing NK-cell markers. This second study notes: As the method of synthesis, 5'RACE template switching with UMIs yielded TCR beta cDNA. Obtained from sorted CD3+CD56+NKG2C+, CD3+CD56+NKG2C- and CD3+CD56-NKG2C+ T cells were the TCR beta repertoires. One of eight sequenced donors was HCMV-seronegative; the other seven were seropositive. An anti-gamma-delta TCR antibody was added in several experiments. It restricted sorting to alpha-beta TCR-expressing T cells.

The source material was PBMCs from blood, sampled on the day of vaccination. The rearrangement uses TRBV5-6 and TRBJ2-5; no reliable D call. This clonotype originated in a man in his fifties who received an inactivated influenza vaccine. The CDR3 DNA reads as TGTGCCAGCAGCTTGACGGACGGACAAGAGACCCAGTACTTC. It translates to CASSLTDGQETQYF.